The T cell receptor (beta chain) under discussion was sequenced for a study of T cell changes during pregnancy in multiple sclerosis (dated by TCRdb to the late 2010s). Broadly, across the study: The study looked at changes in the T cell repertoire across pregnancy in women with multiple sclerosis.

Of note for this clone: Its binding antigen is unknown. Qualities for individual bases were not recorded, and no much larger clone is one base off.

There are 15 amino acids in the CDR3, from cysteine to phenylalanine inclusive. Only the CDR3 DNA stays, 45 bases, in frame from base 1. Between the V and J ends, shortened by 5 bases and 7 bases respectively, the junction contains 15 bases. The germline V gene yields ENHRY for CDR1 and SYGVKD for CDR2. Receptor amplification or capture employed the immunoSEQ multiplex PCR assay. Sourced from immuneACCESS, this table was stored by TCRdb with only in-frame sequences that have V and J called. A share of the clones is absent; for the studies checked, an unresolved V gene accounts for under half, and the remainder has no known explanation. The sample data list around 42,000 clones, and roughly nine tenths of these were observed just once. The ten largest clonotypes hold approximately 0.7% of the sample.

Sequenced here: CD4+ T cells from peripheral blood mononuclear cells, sampled before pregnancy. The clonotype originates from a female donor with multiple sclerosis, enrolled in a pregnancy study. The chain couples TRBV10-3 to TRBJ1-6, with a weak D call of TRBD1 (5 bases match). The CDR3 reads CAISRTGADNSPLHF. At the DNA level, the sequence is TGTGCCATCAGTCGAACTGGGGCTGACAATTCACCCCTCCACTTT.